These T cell receptor beta chains were read from a single sample in a study of blood T cells in healthy people across ages. TCRdb re-called the 5' RACE reads through MiXCR, storing one row per CDR3 protein. The table has 700,000 to 950,000 distinct CDR3 sequences, nearly 60% seen once; the top ten hold approximately 21%. Specimen: blood. All receptors derive from a man younger than 40 in good health. CDR3s include the opening cysteine and the closing phenylalanine or tryptophan. The order of the fields is J gene, clone size, CDR3 length, V gene, D gene, CDR3 DNA, CDR3 protein. A D gene is named only where the DNA matches it firmly. Only some rows state a clone size, as once, few, many or a class for expanded clones.

>TRBJ2-7|NA|12|TRBV29-1|NA
TGCAGCACAAAAGTTTCCTCCTACGAGCAGTACTTC
CSTKVSSYEQYF
>TRBJ2-4|NA|16|TRBV2|NA
TGTGCCAGCAGTTATGAAGACAAGGGAGCCAAAAACATTCAGTACTTC
CASSYEDKGAKNIQYF
>TRBJ2-2|NA|13|TRBV7-2|NA
TGTGCCAGCAGCTTATTCGGCCCGGGGGAGCTGTTTTTT
CASSLFGPGELFF
>TRBJ1-2|once|14|TRBV7-6|NA
TGTGCCAGCAGCTTTAACAGGGACCTAACCGGCTACACCTTC
CASSFNRDLTGYTF
>TRBJ2-7|NA|12|TRBV5-6|NA
TGTGCCAGCAGCTACACAGGTCCCGAGCAGTACTTC
CASSYTGPEQYF
>TRBJ2-3|NA|18|TRBV12-3/TRBV12-4|TRBD2
TGTGCCAGCAGTTTGCGAGCGGGAGAAAGACGGCGGGCAGATACGCAGTATTTT
CASSLRAGERRRADTQYF
>TRBJ2-7|NA|15|TRBV11-1|NA
TGTGCCAGCAGCCCAGGGATCCAGAACTCCTACGAGCAGTACTTC
CASSPGIQNSYEQYF
>TRBJ2-7|NA|14|TRBV28|NA
TGTGCCAGCACCCTTGCCCCAGAGAGGTACGAGCAGTACTTC
CASTLAPERYEQYF
>TRBJ2-1|few|16|TRBV12-3/TRBV12-4|NA
TGTGCCAGCAGCCGCTGGGGCCGGAGCTCCTACAATGAGCAGTTCTTC
CASSRWGRSSYNEQFF
>TRBJ2-5|NA|16|TRBV6-8|NA
TGTGCCAGCAGTTGCACACGTTCGGGGGCAAGAGGGGAGCAGTACTTC
CASSCTRSGARGEQYF
>TRBJ1-1|once|14|TRBV10-3|NA
TGTGCCATCAGTGAACCAGCCCTGGACACTGAAGCTTTCTTT
CAISEPALDTEAFF
>TRBJ2-5|NA|13|TRBV6-1|NA
TGTGCCAGCAGGGAGACAGGAGGGGAGACCCAGTACTTC
CASRETGGETQYF
>TRBJ2-6|NA|14|TRBV20-1|NA
TGCAGTGCCAATCAGGGCGCTGGGGCCAACGTCCTGACTTTC
CSANQGAGANVLTF
>TRBJ2-1|NA|16|TRBV20-1|NA
TGCAGTGCTAGAGATCTTCGCCAGGGGGGGTACAATGAGCAGTTCTTC
CSARDLRQGGYNEQFF
>TRBJ1-2|NA|13|TRBV30|NA
TGTGCCTGGAGCCAAAGGACAGACTATGGCTACACCTTC
CAWSQRTDYGYTF
>TRBJ1-2|NA|15|TRBV3-1|NA
TGTGCCAGCAGCCAAGTCGGCAGGGGAAGGGATGGCTACACCTTC
CASSQVGRGRDGYTF
>TRBJ1-2|NA|13|TRBV25-1|NA
TGTGCCAGCAGAGTAAGAGGAGGAGATGGCTACACCTTC
CASRVRGGDGYTF
>TRBJ1-2|NA|15|TRBV7-2|NA
TGTGCCAGCAGCTTAGACAATGGCAGAACCTATGGCTACACCTTC
CASSLDNGRTYGYTF
>TRBJ2-7|NA|14|TRBV7-9|TRBD2
TGTGCCAGCAGCCTTTCCGGGACTAGAGGCGAGCAGTACTTC
CASSLSGTRGEQYF
>TRBJ2-1|once|12|TRBV7-2|NA
TGTGCCAGCAACCCCGGTGCAAATGAGCAGTTCTTC
CASNPGANEQFF
>TRBJ2-3|NA|14|TRBV6-2/TRBV6-3|NA
TGTGCCAGCAGGACCGGGGACAGCACAGATACGCAGTATTTT
CASRTGDSTDTQYF
>TRBJ2-7|NA|14|TRBV10-3|TRBD2
TGTGCCGTCAGAGGACTAGCGGGAGCCTACGAGCAGTACTTC
CAVRGLAGAYEQYF
>TRBJ2-3|few|14|TRBV10-3|NA
TGTGCCATCAGTGTGACGGACGCCACAGATACGCAGTATTTT
CAISVTDATDTQYF
>TRBJ1-1|NA|15|TRBV7-8|NA
TGTGCCAGCAGCTTACAAACAGGACAGAACACTGAAGCTTTCTTT
CASSLQTGQNTEAFF
>TRBJ2-5|NA|13|TRBV20-1|NA
TGCAGTGCTCCCCGGGGCCTGCAAGAGACCCAGTACTTC
CSAPRGLQETQYF
>TRBJ1-6|NA|13|TRBV7-9|NA
TGTGCCAGCAGCCCCACCGCTGAAGCACCCCTCCACTTT
CASSPTAEAPLHF
>TRBJ2-5|few|16|TRBV7-4|TRBD1
TGTGCCAGCAGCGTACAGGGGCGTAAAGACAAGAGAACCCAGTACTTC
CASSVQGRKDKRTQYF
>TRBJ2-5|NA|12|TRBV19|TRBD2
TGTGCCACCGAGGGACTAGGAGAGACCCAGTACTTC
CATEGLGETQYF
>TRBJ2-6|NA|19|TRBV2|NA
TGTGCCAGCAGTGAAGCGGGGGTAGCCTATAAACCTGGGGCCAACGTCCTGACTTTC
CASSEAGVAYKPGANVLTF
>TRBJ1-1|NA|12|TRBV10-3|NA
TGTGCCATCAGTGACTGGGAGGAGGAAGCTTTCTTT
CAISDWEEEAFF
>TRBJ2-1|NA|15|TRBV3-1|NA
TGTGCCAGCAGCCAAGATATGGCCAGAAAGGATGAGCAGTTCTTC
CASSQDMARKDEQFF
>TRBJ2-7|once|12|TRBV6-5|NA
TGTGCCAGCACCTCCTTACGGTGGCAGCAGTACTTC
CASTSLRWQQYF
>TRBJ1-2|NA|12|TRBV24-1|NA
TGTGCCACCAGTGATGCCTATTATGGCTACACCTTC
CATSDAYYGYTF
>TRBJ2-3|NA|14|TRBV12-3/TRBV12-4|NA
TGTGCCAGCAGTTTAAACGGCCTGAGGGATACGCAGTATTTT
CASSLNGLRDTQYF
>TRBJ1-1|NA|14|TRBV6-5|TRBD1
TGTGCCAGCAGTTCAGGGGGGTGGGACACTGAAGCTTTCTTT
CASSSGGWDTEAFF
>TRBJ2-5|NA|17|TRBV6-1|NA
TGTGCCAGCAGTGGCGGTACAGGGTTGAGAGGAATCGGGACCCAGTACTTC
CASSGGTGLRGIGTQYF
>TRBJ2-7|NA|15|TRBV5-1|NA
TGCGCCAGCACTGTGGGCCGGGCTAGCGCCTACGAGCAGTACTTC
CASTVGRASAYEQYF
>TRBJ2-5|few|15|TRBV2|NA
TGTGCCAGCAGTGTGGAGGACTACGGAGAAGAGACCCAGTACTTC
CASSVEDYGEETQYF
>TRBJ2-1|few|18|TRBV29-1|NA
TGCAGCGTTGAAGAGGTTATTGGGAGCGGTAGCTCCTACAATGAGCAGTTCTTC
CSVEEVIGSGSSYNEQFF
>TRBJ2-1|few|13|TRBV28|NA
TGTGCCAGCAGTTTAACAGGGTCCTACGAGCAGTTCTTC
CASSLTGSYEQFF
>TRBJ1-2|NA|16|TRBV6-6|NA
TGTGCCAGCAGAGTCCCCCCAACCACGTTGGACTATGGCTACACCTTC
CASRVPPTTLDYGYTF
>TRBJ2-5|NA|15|TRBV12-5|NA
TGTGCTAGTGGCCCCGAGGGGGGGGTCCAAGAGACCCAGTACTTC
CASGPEGGVQETQYF
>TRBJ2-5|few|14|TRBV7-2|NA
TGTGCCAGCAGCTTCTCGTGGGTCGGAGAGACCCAGTACTTC
CASSFSWVGETQYF
>TRBJ2-1|NA|19|TRBV3-1|TRBD2
TGTGCCAGCAGCCAAGATATCACTAGCGGGGGTCTCTCCTACAATGAGCAGTTCTTC
CASSQDITSGGLSYNEQFF
>TRBJ1-2|NA|16|TRBV2|NA
TGTGCCAGCAGTGAAGCATCTCACAGGGTACCTCAGGGCTACACCTTC
CASSEASHRVPQGYTF
>TRBJ1-1|few|11|TRBV29-1|NA
TGCAGCGCCGTACAGGGTCCTGAAGCTTTCTTT
CSAVQGPEAFF
>TRBJ2-5|NA|16|TRBV7-2|NA
TGTGCCAGCAGCCCCAGAACAGGGAACCTTGAAGAGACCCAGTACTTC
CASSPRTGNLEETQYF
>TRBJ2-1|NA|15|TRBV7-9|NA
TGTGCCAGCAGCCCGCCGGGTTCCCCTACGTATGAGCAGTTCTTC
CASSPPGSPTYEQFF
>TRBJ1-2|few|15|TRBV7-2|NA
TGTGCCAGCAGCTTAGGGGATCAGGGCTACTATGGCTACACCTTC
CASSLGDQGYYGYTF
>TRBJ2-7|NA|14|TRBV6-2/TRBV6-3|TRBD2
TGTGCCAGCAGGCTAGCGGGTTCGACCTACGAGCAGTACTTC
CASRLAGSTYEQYF
>TRBJ2-3|few|14|TRBV20-1|NA
TGCAGTGCTGGGGGGACCCCGTACACAGATACGCAGTATTTT
CSAGGTPYTDTQYF